This record concerns one TCR beta chain sequence. This record belongs to a study of T cell responses to AZD1222 COVID-19 vaccine. Here immunoSEQ multiplex PCR was the method, and the copy in TCRdb shows in-frame clones only, minus some. The table lists more than 95,000 clones, roughly 88% of them singletons. Germline values: CDR1 MNHEY, CDR2 SVGAGI. This CDR3 spans 13 amino acids. V lost 6 bases to trimming and J lost 5 bases, with 13 bases between them. This receptor was obtained from an adult in good health. The V call is TRBV6-5, the J call TRBJ1-2, with D unclear. The material sequenced was peripheral blood, taken on day 0 of AZD1222 vaccination. This chain's CDR3 is CASSPPEKYGYTF. The CDR3 DNA reads TGTGCCAGCAGCCCACCGGAAAAATATGGCTACACCTTC.